This section outlines one T cell receptor beta chain sequence together with its context. This entry comes from a study of shared clonotypes between healthy human individuals. The table came from immunoSEQ multiplex PCR; TCRdb's copy has only in-frame clones and leaves some out. The table has approximately 1.5 million clones, 97% to 99% seen once; the top ten hold around 0.38%. Germline lookup yields CDR1 SGHTA and CDR2 FQGNSA. J gave up 2 bases and V 5 bases, and 9 bases lay outside the gene matches. The CDR3 totals 16 residues. The chain is built from TRBV7-2 and TRBJ2-3, with TRBD2 identical over 8 bases. The origin of this receptor is a man between 25 and 39 years old in good health. Material: naive CD4+ T cells sorted from blood. Specified subset: CD45RA+ positively selected. This chain's CDR3 is CASSPHGGRNTDTQYF. Here the CDR3 DNA reads TGTGCCAGCAGCCCCCATGGCGGGAGGAACACAGATACGCAGTATTTT.